This T cell receptor beta chain was recorded in a study of blood T cell repertoires in COVID-19. As processed by the authors: Amplification of reference gene primers was used by the study to estimate nucleated cell counts. Data came from immunoSEQ multiplex PCR; TCRdb stores just in-frame clones and leaves some out. V and J calls plus clone size are reproduced from that table; the DNA served to infer D and trimming. Here the sample spans about 270,000 clones, around 86% being singletons. Sequenced sample: peripheral blood. This clonotype originated in a man in his forties with active or convalescent COVID-19.

For the CDR3, the DNA is TGTGCCAGCAGCCAATCAGATTCAACCGGGGAGCTGTTTTTT. It translates to CASSQSDSTGELFF. The rearrangement joins TRBV14 to TRBJ2-2; D is uncertain. The germline gives CDR1 SGHDN, CDR2 FVKESK. The CDR3 runs 14 residues. Trimming left V 2 bases short and J 5 bases short, with 9 bases between.